This passage covers 3 T cell receptor beta chains from one sample sequenced in a study of early T cells in non-severe SARS-CoV-2 infection. MiXCR, applied by TCRdb to the 5' RACE reads, yields one record per CDR3 protein. The profile shows tens of thousands of distinct CDR3 sequences, 5% to 5.5% of them singletons. The sequenced sample was whole blood. The receptors were sampled from an adult who was a healthcare worker with PCR-confirmed SARS-CoV-2 infection or an uninfected control (not recorded which).

The table lists this clonotype with many counts. The chain carries TRBV9 and TRBJ2-3; D perhaps matches TRBD2 (6 bases). V lost 3 bases to trimming and J lost 0 bases, with 14 bases between them. The CDR3 is 16 amino acids. Looked up from germline, CDR1 is SGDLS and CDR2 is YYNGEE. The CDR3 loop is CASSADGGASTDTQYF. CDR3 sequence (DNA): TGTGCCAGCAGCGCAGACGGCGGGGCTAGCACAGATACGCAGTATTTT. Supplemented by reference TRBV9 and TRBJ2-3, the full variable domain reads DSGVTQTPKHLITATGQRVTLRCSPRSGDLSVYWYQQSLDQGLQFLIQYYNGEERAKGNILERFSAQQFPDLHSELNLSSLELGDSALYFCASSADGGASTDTQYFGPGTRLTVL.

This clonotype has just a few counts. V usage is TRBV20-1 and J usage is TRBJ1-2; 8 bases match TRBD1. Germline loops: CDR1 DFQATT, CDR2 SNEGSKA (reference sequence). V was pared by 6 bases and J by 8 bases, with 11 bases of the junction left unmatched. CDR3 length equals 13 residues. The CDR3 protein is CSATDRGLSGYTF. CDR3 nucleotide sequence: TGCAGTGCAACCGACAGGGGATTGAGCGGCTACACCTTC.

This clonotype was counted between two and nine times. This chain links TRBV7-9 with TRBJ2-3; 7 positions agree with TRBD2. The CDR3 contains 16 residues. V lost 1 base, J lost 0 bases, and 4 bases stayed unmatched. CDR1 and CDR2 from the germline V gene are SEHNR and FQNEAQ (reference sequence). The CDR3 coding sequence is TGTGCCAGCAGCTTAGGGGCTAGCGGTAGCACAGATACGCAGTATTTT. Amino acids: CASSLGASGSTDTQYF.